This TCR beta chain was obtained from a study of cytomegalovirus exposure and HLA in healthy donors. Study conclusions and caveats: The CMV antigen specificity of a few CMV-associated chains was confirmed through in vitro analysis. Later analysis showed most CMV-associated TCR beta chains appearing HLA-restricted. Some V segments, including TRBV6-2 and TRBV6-3, were excluded as indistinguishable.

V was trimmed by 4 bases and J by 1 base, leaving 7 bases between them. Germline assignment: CDR1 KGHSH and CDR2 LQKENI. This CDR3 region has 13 residues. To note about this clone: What it recognizes is unknown.

At collection, donors were nominally healthy, but unrecorded immune exposures were probable. The PCR contained 60 Vbeta and 13 Jbeta primers. TCRdb's table, derived via immunoSEQ multiplex PCR, lists solely in-frame clones and lacks some. The data contain under 200,000 clones, about four fifths of them seen just once; the ten biggest clones take up about 0.4%. This clonotype originated in a boy aged 2 to 9 in good health and CMV-seronegative. The sample was PBMCs. The V and J genes are TRBV18 and TRBJ1-1; D is uncertain. CDR3 amino acids: CASSLSENTEAFF. The CDR3, as DNA: TGTGCCAGCTCACTCTCAGAGAACACTGAAGCTTTCTTT.